The 20 T cell receptor beta chains below come from one sample, sequenced in a study of CD8 T cells in ankylosing spondylitis. MiXCR, applied by TCRdb to the 5' RACE reads, yields one record per CDR3 protein. The sample has about 160,000 distinct CDR3 sequences; about 17% are singletons. Input material: blood, either unsorted or a sorted T cell fraction (not recorded which). These receptors originate from a male donor with ankylosing spondylitis or in good health (not recorded which).

The V and J genes are TRBV10-2 and TRBJ2-2; TRBD1 matches at 8 bases. Germline CDR1 and CDR2: WSHSY and SAAADI. The CDR3 is 16 residues long. After removal of 2 bases from V and 0 bases from J, the junction contained 2 bases not matched to a gene. This chain's CDR3 is CASSEMGQANTGELFF. CDR3 sequence (DNA): TGCGCCAGCAGTGAGATGGGACAGGCGAACACCGGGGAGCTGTTTTTT.

This clonotype showed up just a few times. The rearrangement links TRBV19 to TRBJ1-1, with TRBD1 matching 10 bases. The trim removed 6 bases at V and 3 bases at J, leaving 7 bases unmatched. This CDR3 is built from 15 residues. Germline-derived CDR1 and CDR2 are LNHDA and SQIVND (reference sequence). The CDR3: CASSPDRGSYTEAFF. DNA for the CDR3: TGTGCCAGTAGCCCGGACAGGGGGAGTTACACTGAAGCTTTCTTT. Variable domain in full (rest from reference TRBV19 and TRBJ1-1): DGGITQSPKYLFRKEGQNVTLSCEQNLNHDAMYWYRQDPGQGLRLIYYSQIVNDFQKGDIAEGYSVSREKKESFPLTVTSAQKNPTAFYLCASSPDRGSYTEAFFGQGTRLTVV.

There are many counts of this clonotype. This chain connects TRBV20-1 to TRBJ2-1, with D possibly being TRBD2 (6 bases). This CDR3 has 15 residues. Germline CDR1 DFQATT, CDR2 SNEGSKA (reference sequence). V lost 0 bases to trimming and J lost 6 bases, with 15 bases between them. The CDR3 region is CSARDGGSFGNEQFF. CDR3 coding DNA: TGCAGTGCTAGAGATGGAGGGTCCTTCGGCAATGAGCAGTTCTTC.

Only a few counts were recorded for this clonotype. This chain joins TRBV10-3 and TRBJ2-3; D may be TRBD2 (6 bases). The CDR3 contains 16 residues. Per germline, CDR1 ENHRY and CDR2 SYGVKD. V dropped 0 bases and J dropped 1 base, with 11 bases sitting between them. The DNA of the CDR3 is TGTGCCATCAGTGAGTCCCCGGGGGAGGGCACAGATACGCAGTATTTT. It codes for CAISESPGEGTDTQYF.

This clonotype was counted ten times or more. V gene TRBV20-1 combines with J gene TRBJ1-5; D gene uncertain. Germline CDR1 and CDR2: DFQATT and SNEGSKA (reference sequence). The CDR3 is made up of 14 amino acids. The V end lost 6 bases, the J end lost 1 base, and 13 bases lay between the germline ends. The CDR3 bases are TGCAGTGCACTGTCGACGGTGAGCAATCAGCCCCAGCATTTT. This codes for CSALSTVSNQPQHF.

The table lists this clonotype with many counts. The chain links TRBV5-1 to TRBJ2-5; TRBD2 agrees at 10 bases. This CDR3 spans 16 amino acids. V lost 3 bases and J lost 4; bases outside the gene matches: 9. Germline V gene sequence: CDR1 SGHRS, CDR2 YFSETQ. The CDR3 loop is CASSSGTSGEIETQYF. The CDR3 bases are TGCGCCAGCAGCTCCGGTACTAGCGGGGAGATAGAGACCCAGTACTTC.

The J gene is TRBJ2-2, the V gene TRBV28; D may be TRBD2 (5 bases). Germline V gene data show CDR1 as MDHEN and CDR2 as SYDVKM. The ends were cut back, 4 bases at V and 4 bases at J, with 13 bases in the middle. This CDR3 spans 15 amino acids. The CDR3 loop is CASSSRGKSTGELFF. CDR3 in DNA: TGTGCCAGCAGTTCTCGGGGAAAGAGCACCGGGGAGCTGTTTTTT.

This clonotype was counted at least ten times. An end of the junction does not agree with germline; a read error may underlie this. This chain uses TRBV20-1 with TRBJ2-1; 15 positions match TRBD2. This CDR3 is 15 amino acids long. Germline-derived CDR1 and CDR2 are DFQATT and SNEGSKA (reference sequence). In nucleotides, the CDR3 is TGCAGCGCTAGTGGACTAGCGGGAGGGCGGTATGAGCAGTTCTTC. Translating it yields CSASGLAGGRYEQFF.

The CDR3 sequence is CAAAGGGINTEAFF. The CDR3 DNA sequence: TGTGCCGCAGCAGGGGGTGGAATTAACACTGAAGCTTTCTTT. V usage is TRBV28 and J usage is TRBJ1-1, with 7 bases matching TRBD1. The ends lost 11 bases at V and 2 bases at J; junction bases unmatched: 11. CDR3 length: 14 residues. Per germline, CDR1 MDHEN and CDR2 SYDVKM. Looking up the rest from reference TRBV28 and TRBJ1-1 gives the full variable domain: DVKVTQSSRYLVKRTGEKVFLECVQDMDHENMFWYRQDPGLGLRLIYFSYDVKMKEKGDIPEGYSVSREKKERFSLILESASTNQTSMYLCAAAGGGINTEAFFGQGTRLTVV.

Points on this clonotype: A much larger clone is a single base away; this may be a read error. V is TRBV9 and J is TRBJ1-5, with D unclear. CDR1 SGDLS and CDR2 YYNGEE come from the germline V gene. The V and J ends lost 0 bases and 4 bases respectively, with 11 bases between them. This CDR3 contains 15 residues. DNA for the CDR3: TGTGCCAGCAGCGTAGGGCGGTCGTCAAATCAGCCCCAGCATTTT. It translates to CASSVGRSSNQPQHF.

This clonotype showed up many times. The rearrangement links TRBV5-1 to TRBJ2-2; 9 positions match TRBD1. The germline V gene has CDR1 SGHRS and CDR2 YFSETQ. This CDR3 has 15 amino acids. Trimming at V came to 3 bases and at J to 5 bases, leaving 5 bases not matched to a gene. Here the CDR3 reads CASSWGTGKTGELFF. The CDR3, as DNA: TGCGCCAGCAGCTGGGGGACAGGGAAGACCGGGGAGCTGTTTTTT.

The chain couples TRBV27 to TRBJ1-1; TRBD1 agrees at 9 bases. The CDR3 totals 16 residues. The V and J ends lost 5 bases and 1 base, in that order; junction bases with no gene match: 8. The germline gives CDR1 MNHEY, CDR2 SMNVEV (reference sequence). The CDR3, as DNA: TGTGCCAGCAGTCCTCACAGGGGGCCGGGGAACACTGAAGCTTTCTTT. This translates into CASSPHRGPGNTEAFF.

In its sample, this clonotype was seen a few times. The rearrangement joins TRBV5-1 to TRBJ2-7; 8 bases are shared with TRBD1. Germline loops: CDR1 SGHRS, CDR2 YFSETQ. J gave up 6 bases and V 0 bases, and 5 bases lay outside the gene matches. The CDR3 is made up of 14 amino acids. CDR3 coding DNA: TGCGCCAGCAGCTTGGAAGGGACAGGAGCCGAGCAGTACTTC. Translated, it gives CASSLEGTGAEQYF.

This clonotype came up many times. The chain joins TRBV5-1 to TRBJ1-6; D is ambiguous. V was shortened by 6 bases and J by 7 bases, with 14 bases between the two germline ends. Germline-derived CDR1 and CDR2 are SGHRS and YFSETQ. The CDR3 is made up of 14 amino acids. CDR3 residues: CASNFGEGNSPLHF. The CDR3 DNA reads TGCGCCAGCAACTTTGGGGAGGGCAATTCACCCCTCCACTTT.

The chain carries TRBV4-2 and TRBJ2-3, with unresolved D. The V gene's germline CDR1 is LGHNA and CDR2 YNFKEQ. This CDR3 has 15 residues. Between the trimmed V and J ends, which lost 0 bases and 3 bases, there was a span of 10 bases. The CDR3 region is CASSQEGRTTDTQYF. The CDR3 coding sequence is TGTGCCAGCAGCCAAGAAGGGCGAACTACAGATACGCAGTATTTT.

The sample holds many counts of this clonotype. This chain connects TRBV5-1 to TRBJ2-1; D is unclear. Germline values: CDR1 SGHRS, CDR2 YFSETQ. The CDR3 has 14 amino acids. V gave up 2 bases and J gave up 5 bases, with 11 bases separating them. CDR3 region: CASSFSQRDNEQFF. The CDR3 bases are TGCGCCAGCAGCTTTTCCCAAAGGGACAATGAGCAGTTCTTC.

This clonotype was observed many times. This chain uses TRBV5-1 with TRBJ2-1; D perhaps matches TRBD2 (6 bases). V shed 0 bases and J shed 0 bases, with 13 bases lying between them. This CDR3 has 17 residues. The germline gives CDR1 SGHRS, CDR2 YFSETQ. CDR3 region: CASSLVPLADSYNEQFF. CDR3 in DNA: TGCGCCAGCAGCTTGGTTCCACTAGCAGACTCCTACAATGAGCAGTTCTTC. The full variable domain, with the rest looked up from reference TRBV5-1 and TRBJ2-1, is KAGVTQTPRYLIKTRGQQVTLSCSPISGHRSVSWYQQTPGQGLQFLFEYFSETQRNKGNFPGRFSGRQFSNSRSEMNVSTLELGDSALYLCASSLVPLADSYNEQFFGPGTRLTVL.

The V call is TRBV7-6, the J call TRBJ1-1; weak D call: TRBD1 (5 bases). The V end lost 5 bases, the J end lost 0 bases, and 7 bases lay between the germline ends. The CDR3 loop spans 13 amino acids. Germline CDR1 is SGHVS and CDR2 is FNYEAQ. The CDR3 DNA reads as TGTGCCAGCAGCCGGGACCTGAACACTGAAGCTTTCTTT. Protein: CASSRDLNTEAFF.

This clonotype was seen repeatedly, ten times or more. This rearrangement joins TRBV29-1 to TRBJ2-3; the D is unclear. This CDR3 comprises 12 residues. Per germline, CDR1 SQVTM and CDR2 ANQGSEA. V lost 6 bases and J 0 bases, leaving 7 bases between the germline ends. This chain's CDR3 is CSVGSSTDTQYF. DNA for the CDR3: TGCAGCGTGGGGTCTAGCACAGATACGCAGTATTTT.

The V call is TRBV6-5, the J call TRBJ1-5; the D is unclear. CDR3 length equals 13 residues. The V end was cut by 2 bases, the J end by 2 bases, with 4 bases between. Germline values: CDR1 MNHEY, CDR2 SVGAGI. CDR3 nucleotides: TGTGCCAGCAGTTACCGGGGCAATCAGCCCCAGCATTTT. Protein sequence: CASSYRGNQPQHF.